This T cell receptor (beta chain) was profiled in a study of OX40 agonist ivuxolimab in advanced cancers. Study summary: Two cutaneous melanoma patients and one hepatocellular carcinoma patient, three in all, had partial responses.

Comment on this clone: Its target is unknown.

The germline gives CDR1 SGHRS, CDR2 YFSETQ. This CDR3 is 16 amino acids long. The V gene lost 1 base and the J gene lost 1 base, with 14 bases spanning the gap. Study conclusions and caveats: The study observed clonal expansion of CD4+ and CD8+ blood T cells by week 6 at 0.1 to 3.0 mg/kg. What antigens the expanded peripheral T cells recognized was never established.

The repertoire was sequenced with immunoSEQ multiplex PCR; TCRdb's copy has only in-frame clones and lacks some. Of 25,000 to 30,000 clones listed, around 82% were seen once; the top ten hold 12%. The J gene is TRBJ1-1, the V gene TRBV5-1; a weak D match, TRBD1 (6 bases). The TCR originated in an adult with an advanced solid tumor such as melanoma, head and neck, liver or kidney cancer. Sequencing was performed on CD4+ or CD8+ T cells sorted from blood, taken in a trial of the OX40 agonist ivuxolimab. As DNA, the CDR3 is TGCGCCAGCAGCTTGTTGGGGGGCGTAGGGAACACTGAAGCTTTCTTT. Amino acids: CASSLLGGVGNTEAFF.